This TCR beta chain is drawn from a study of cytomegalovirus exposure and HLA in healthy donors. V lost 4 bases to trimming and J lost 1 base; unmatched junction nucleotides: 8. The germline gives CDR1 WSHSY, CDR2 SAAADI. CDR3 size: 16 residues. PCR involved 60 Vbeta and 13 Jbeta primers. Data came from immunoSEQ multiplex PCR; TCRdb stores just in-frame clones and leaves some out. Seen here are more than 150,000 clones, around 80% observed once, and the top ten hold approximately 2%. Donors had nominal health at sampling but likely had unrecorded immune exposures. This sequence originates from a woman in her 30s in good health and CMV-seronegative. The chain employs TRBV10-2 and TRBJ2-7, with 9 nucleotides matching TRBD1. The sequenced material came from PBMCs. The CDR3 sequence is CASSVTAGTGSYEQYF. CDR3 coding DNA: TGCGCCAGCAGTGTAACCGCCGGGACAGGGTCCTACGAGCAGTACTTC.